Below, 28 T cell receptor beta chains from the same sample are listed, as sequenced in a study of T-cell reconstitution after alpha-beta-depleted transplantation in children. A TCRbeta library incorporating unique molecular identifiers was prepared. One entry per CDR3 protein results from TCRdb running MiXCR on the PCR reads. Of fewer than 95,000 distinct CDR3 sequences detected, about 12% appear once; the ten largest clones hold roughly 13%. The sample here was PBMCs from the stem cell graft donor, taken from the stem cell graft. The receptors come from a human donor who donated a stem cell graft to a child with inherited bone marrow failure.

This clonotype was counted many times. The V gene is TRBV2, the J gene TRBJ1-5; a possible D gene is TRBD1 (5 bases). The CDR3 consists of 14 residues. Between the trimmed V and J ends, which lost 4 bases and 1 base, there was a span of 8 bases. The germline V gene encodes CDR1 SNHLY and CDR2 FYNNEI. The CDR3 is CASSAEGSNQPQHF. The CDR3 bases are TGTGCCAGCAGTGCAGAGGGGAGCAATCAGCCCCAGCATTTT.

This clonotype was counted many times. V and J are TRBV4-2 and TRBJ1-1, with a tentative D call TRBD1 (5 bases). Germline values: CDR1 LGHNA, CDR2 YNFKEQ. This CDR3 is 15 amino acids long. V lost 4 bases and J 6 bases, leaving 18 bases between the germline ends. CDR3 bases: TGTGCCAGCAGCCGCTCTCAGGGTGGGCTCTCTGAAGCTTTCTTT. This encodes CASSRSQGGLSEAFF.

This clonotype appeared many times. The rearrangement links TRBV9 to TRBJ1-3, with 9 bases fitting TRBD1. The germline CDR1 and CDR2 sequences are SGDLS and YYNGEE. Trimming cost V 4 bases and J 3 bases; bases outside gene matches: 5. The CDR3 contains 15 residues. The CDR3 spells CASSPRTGDGNTIYF. CDR3 coding DNA: TGTGCCAGCAGCCCCCGGACAGGGGATGGAAACACCATATATTTT.

This clonotype was seen a few times. The V and J genes are TRBV7-9 and TRBJ2-1; D gene uncertain. The CDR3 sequence is 14 residues long. Trimming took off 1 base at V and 6 bases at J, with 10 bases between the two ends. CDR1 and CDR2 from the germline V gene are SEHNR and FQNEAQ (reference sequence). In nucleotides, the CDR3 is TGTGCCAGCAGCTTAGTTTACGTCAGCAATGAGCAGTTCTTC. Translation: CASSLVYVSNEQFF.

The V and J genes are TRBV20-1 and TRBJ2-1; tentative D call: TRBD1 (6 bases). V was clipped by 3 bases and J by 0 bases, with 12 bases between them. Per the germline V gene, CDR1 is DFQATT and CDR2 is SNEGSKA (reference sequence). The CDR3 is 15 amino acids. The CDR3 sequence is CSARTGLSSYNEQFF. The CDR3 DNA follows: TGCAGTGCTAGGACAGGCCTGAGCTCCTACAATGAGCAGTTCTTC.

The CDR3 is CASSGQANTEAFF. Here the CDR3 DNA reads TGCGCCAGCAGCGGACAGGCGAACACTGAAGCTTTCTTT. The chain has TRBV5-1 and TRBJ1-1; the match to TRBD1 covers 7 bases. The junction had 1 base not matched to a gene; V was cut back by 4 bases and J by 1 base. The germline CDR1 and CDR2 sequences are SGHRS and YFSETQ. This CDR3 has 13 residues.

The V call is TRBV18, the J call TRBJ1-1; no clear D. Germline CDR1 reads KGHSH; CDR2 reads LQKENI. The CDR3 spans 15 residues. The V end lost 0 bases, the J end lost 1 base, and 9 bases lay between the germline ends. CDR3 protein: CASSPPSQPNTEAFF. The CDR3 DNA sequence: TGTGCCAGCTCACCACCGTCGCAGCCGAACACTGAAGCTTTCTTT.

The table lists this clonotype with many counts. The chain combines TRBV29-1 with TRBJ2-1; 9 bases line up with TRBD1. V shed 6 bases, J shed 7 bases, and the junction held 7 bases outside the gene matches. The CDR3 is 13 residues long. Germline V CDR1 and CDR2: SQVTM, ANQGSEA. CDR3 in DNA: TGCAGCGTCCTGGACAGGGGAGTTAATGAGCAGTTCTTC. Translated: CSVLDRGVNEQFF.

This clonotype has a count of ten or more. The V call is TRBV7-9, the J call TRBJ2-5; no definite D call. V was cut by 2 bases and J by 2 bases, with 6 bases left in between. CDR1 is SEHNR and CDR2 is FQNEAQ in the germline V gene (reference sequence). CDR3 length equals 13 residues. CDR3 protein: CASSLYQQETQYF. DNA of the CDR3: TGTGCCAGCAGCTTATATCAGCAAGAGACCCAGTACTTC.

This clonotype showed up just a few times. The chain links TRBV2 to TRBJ2-6, with 9 bases identical to TRBD1. This CDR3 is built from 17 residues. Germline V gene lookup returns CDR1 SNHLY and CDR2 FYNNEI. The ends lost 8 bases at V and 1 base at J; junction bases unmatched: 9. The CDR3 reads CASGGQGFASGANVLTF. As DNA, the CDR3 is TGTGCCAGCGGGGGACAGGGATTCGCGTCTGGGGCCAACGTCCTGACTTTC.

The sample holds one count of this clonotype. The CDR3 DNA reads TGTGCCAGCCGCTCCGTAGGGAGAGGGTACGAAGCTTTCTTT. Protein: CASRSVGRGYEAFF. The rearrangement links TRBV11-2 to TRBJ1-1; D is unresolved. The germline V and J ends were trimmed by 8 bases and 8 bases, with 21 bases remaining between them. Germline CDR1 and CDR2: SGHAT and FQNNGV. The CDR3 length is 14 residues.

The table lists this clonotype with many counts. The chain employs TRBV5-1 and TRBJ2-3; no firm D call. Trimming removed 0 bases at V and 0 bases at J, with 11 bases between. The CDR3 is made up of 16 amino acids. The germline V gene has CDR1 SGHRS and CDR2 YFSETQ. DNA for the CDR3: TGCGCCAGCAGCTTGGAATGGCAGCTAAGCACAGATACGCAGTATTTT. Translation: CASSLEWQLSTDTQYF.

At least ten counts were recorded for this clonotype. The gene calls are TRBV5-1 and TRBJ2-3, with D perhaps matching TRBD1 (5 bases). This CDR3 spans 15 amino acids. Per germline, CDR1 SGHRS and CDR2 YFSETQ. V dropped 4 bases and J dropped 1 base, with 13 bases sitting between them. The CDR3: CASSLTTGGTDTQYF. DNA for the CDR3: TGCGCCAGCAGCCTAACTACAGGCGGCACAGATACGCAGTATTTT.

This clonotype was counted ten times or more. This chain uses TRBV4-3 with TRBJ2-3; a possible D gene is TRBD2 (6 bases). Germline-derived CDR1 and CDR2 are LGHNA and YSLEER. The CDR3 is 13 residues long. With 4 bases removed from V and 6 bases from J, the gap between germline ends came to 11 bases. DNA of the CDR3: TGCGCCAGCAGCCGGGCGGAGGGGGATACGCAGTATTTT. Translated, it gives CASSRAEGDTQYF.

This clonotype was picked up a small number of times. The V and J genes are TRBV7-3 and TRBJ1-6, with a weak D call TRBD1 (6 bases). Germline lookup yields CDR1 SGHTA and CDR2 FQGTGA. The CDR3 sequence is 15 residues long. V gave up 0 bases and J gave up 8 bases, with 11 bases separating them. The CDR3 protein is CASSLTNQGHSPLHF. The CDR3 nucleotides are TGTGCCAGCAGCTTAACCAACCAGGGGCATTCACCCCTCCACTTT.

This clonotype was observed at least ten times. V gene TRBV9 combines with J gene TRBJ2-1; 16 bases are shared with TRBD2. The germline CDR1 and CDR2 sequences are SGDLS and YYNGEE. The CDR3 is 17 residues long. V was clipped by 3 bases and J by 10 bases; unmatched bases: 10. The CDR3 region is CASSGGTSGGAGEEQFF. The CDR3 nucleotides read TGTGCCAGCAGCGGAGGGACTAGCGGGGGGGCAGGGGAGGAGCAGTTCTTC.

This clonotype was detected ten times or more. The genes are TRBV12-3 or TRBV12-4 and TRBJ1-1; weak D call: TRBD1 (6 bases). This CDR3 is 11 amino acids long. Trimming shortened V by 4 bases and J by 11 bases, and 11 bases separated the two germline ends. The CDR3 loop reads CASSYGGRAFF. CDR3 DNA sequence: TGTGCCAGCAGTTACGGGGGGCGGGCTTTCTTT.

This clonotype was observed many times. The CDR3, as DNA: TGTGCCAGCAGCCCTCTGGGAACCCTATTAGAGACCCAGTACTTC. Protein product: CASSPLGTLLETQYF. V usage is TRBV5-6 and J usage is TRBJ2-5; D is uncertain. Germline CDR1 SGHDT, CDR2 YYEEEE. Trimming took off 4 bases at V and 4 bases at J, with 17 bases between the two ends. The CDR3 consists of 15 residues.

This clonotype showed up just a few times. The chain carries TRBV19 and TRBJ2-5; D not certain. The CDR3 runs 13 residues. The germline CDR1 and CDR2 sequences are LNHDA and SQIVND (reference sequence). Trimming left V 5 bases short and J 4 bases short, with 11 bases between. This chain's CDR3 is CASSAGVGETQYF. The CDR3 bases are TGTGCCAGTAGTGCCGGAGTGGGAGAGACCCAGTACTTC.

This clonotype was recorded many times. The chain is built from TRBV12-3 or TRBV12-4 and TRBJ2-7, with 8 bases lining up with TRBD2. CDR3 length: 15 residues. Trimming at V came to 3 bases and at J to 3 bases, leaving 7 bases not matched to a gene. The chain's CDR3 is CASSLVGAGDYEQYF. Written as DNA, the CDR3 is TGTGCCAGCAGTTTGGTGGGAGCGGGAGACTACGAGCAGTACTTC.

This clonotype was detected ten times or more. This chain uses TRBV7-2 with TRBJ2-3, with 8 bases that match TRBD2. V shed 5 bases, J shed 5 bases, and the junction held 6 bases outside the gene matches. The CDR3 contains 14 residues. Germline V lookup: CDR1 SGHTA, CDR2 FQGNSA. Here the CDR3 reads CASSKGLAQDTQYF. The CDR3 coding sequence is TGTGCCAGCAGCAAAGGACTAGCACAAGATACGCAGTATTTT.

The chain joins TRBV4-3 to TRBJ2-7; D ambiguous. The CDR3 consists of 15 residues. The V end was cut by 5 bases, the J end by 0 bases, with 14 bases between. The V gene's germline CDR1 is LGHNA and CDR2 YSLEER. The CDR3 region is CASSSELGYSYEQYF. DNA for the CDR3: TGCGCCAGCAGCTCAGAACTTGGCTACTCCTACGAGCAGTACTTC.

Many counts were recorded for this clonotype. The genes are TRBV28 and TRBJ2-2, with D perhaps matching TRBD1 (6 bases). The CDR3 runs 16 residues. Trimming shortened V by 3 bases and J by 7 bases, and 18 bases separated the two germline ends. Looked up from germline, CDR1 is MDHEN and CDR2 is SYDVKM. The CDR3 sequence is CASSFWGQRQGGELFF. CDR3 bases: TGTGCCAGCAGTTTTTGGGGGCAAAGGCAAGGCGGGGAGCTGTTTTTT.

This chain joins TRBV20-1 and TRBJ2-1; D tentatively reads TRBD1 or TRBD2 (6 bases each). The V gene lost 5 bases and the J gene lost 3 bases, with 23 bases spanning the gap. Germline-derived CDR1 and CDR2 are DFQATT and SNEGSKA (reference sequence). CDR3 length: 17 residues. The CDR3 is CSAGGGESSRGYNEQFF. CDR3 coding DNA: TGCAGTGCTGGAGGAGGGGAGTCTAGCAGGGGCTACAATGAGCAGTTCTTC.

This clonotype appeared many times. The chain combines TRBV5-1 with TRBJ2-3, with 7 bases identical to TRBD2. The V segment lost 0 bases and the J segment 5 bases; nucleotides outside the gene matches: 3. The CDR3 runs 14 residues. From germline, CDR1 is SGHRS and CDR2 YFSETQ. The chain's CDR3 is CASSLEPGGDTQYF. DNA for the CDR3: TGCGCCAGCAGCTTGGAACCGGGGGGAGATACGCAGTATTTT. The full variable domain, with the rest looked up from reference TRBV5-1 and TRBJ2-3, is KAGVTQTPRYLIKTRGQQVTLSCSPISGHRSVSWYQQTPGQGLQFLFEYFSETQRNKGNFPGRFSGRQFSNSRSEMNVSTLELGDSALYLCASSLEPGGDTQYFGPGTRLTVL.

This clonotype was found many times. J is TRBJ2-1 and V is TRBV29-1; TRBD2 agrees at 9 bases. V lost 4 bases and J lost 4; bases outside the gene matches: 5. CDR3 size: 14 residues. Per the germline V gene, CDR1 is SQVTM and CDR2 is ANQGSEA. The CDR3 spells CSVVGGRGYNEQFF. The CDR3, as DNA: TGCAGCGTTGTCGGCGGGAGGGGTTACAATGAGCAGTTCTTC.

This chain links TRBV11-1 with TRBJ2-1; 9 nucleotides line up with TRBD2. CDR3 length: 18 residues. The V and J ends lost 5 bases and 7 bases, in that order; junction bases with no gene match: 18. CDR1 is SGHAT and CDR2 is FQDESV in the germline V gene (reference sequence). DNA of the CDR3: TGTGCCAGCAGCGGACGCATCAAAATAGCGGGAGTGAGGAATGAGCAGTTCTTC. Translation gives CASSGRIKIAGVRNEQFF.

The sample holds a few counts of this clonotype. It may be a read error: a sequence one base away is much more abundant. This sequence joins TRBV12-3 or TRBV12-4 and TRBJ1-2; 10 nucleotides align to TRBD1. Trimming at V came to 8 bases and at J to 7 bases, leaving 13 bases not matched to a gene. This CDR3 is 15 amino acids long. This CDR3 is CASAPRGQGGFGYTF. The CDR3 region has the DNA TGTGCCAGCGCCCCCCGTGGACAGGGGGGGTTTGGCTACACCTTC.